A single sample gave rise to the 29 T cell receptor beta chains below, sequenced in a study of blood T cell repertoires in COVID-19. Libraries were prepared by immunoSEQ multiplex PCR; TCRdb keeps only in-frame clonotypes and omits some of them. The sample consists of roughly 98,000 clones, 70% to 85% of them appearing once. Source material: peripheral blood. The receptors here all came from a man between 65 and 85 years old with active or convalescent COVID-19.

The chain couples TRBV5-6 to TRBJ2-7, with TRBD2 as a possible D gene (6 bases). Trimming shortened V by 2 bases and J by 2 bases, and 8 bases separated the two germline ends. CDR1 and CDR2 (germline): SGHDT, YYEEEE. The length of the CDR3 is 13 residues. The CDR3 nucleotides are TGTGCCAGCAGCTTTAGCGGAACCTACGAGCAGTACTTC. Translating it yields CASSFSGTYEQYF.

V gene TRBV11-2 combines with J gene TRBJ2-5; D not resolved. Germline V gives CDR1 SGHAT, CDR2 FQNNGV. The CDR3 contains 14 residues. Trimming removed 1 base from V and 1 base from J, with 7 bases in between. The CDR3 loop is CASSLAVLQETQYF. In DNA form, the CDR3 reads TGTGCCAGCAGCTTAGCGGTCCTCCAAGAGACCCAGTACTTC. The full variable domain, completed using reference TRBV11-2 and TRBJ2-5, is EAGVAQSPRYKIIEKRQSVAFWCNPISGHATLYWYQQILGQGPKLLIQFQNNGVVDDSQLPKDRFSAERLKGVDSTLKIQPAKLEDSAVYLCASSLAVLQETQYFGPGTRLLVL.

The CDR3 region has the DNA TGTGCCAGCAGCGGGGGACTCGCGAACACCGGGGAGCTGTTTTTT. Amino acids: CASSGGLANTGELFF. The chain couples TRBV11-3 to TRBJ2-2, with D perhaps TRBD2 (6 bases). Germline CDR1 is SGHNT and CDR2 is YENEEA. This CDR3 is 15 amino acids long. The V end lost 5 bases, the J end lost 0 bases, and 10 bases lay between the germline ends. The variable domain in full, with the rest retrieved from reference TRBV11-3 and TRBJ2-2, is EAGVVQSPRYKIIEKKQPVAFWCNPISGHNTLYWYLQNLGQGPELLIRYENEEAVDDSQLPKDRFSAERLKGVDSTLKIQPAELGDSAVYLCASSGGLANTGELFFGEGSRLTVL.

The DNA for the CDR3 is TGTGCCAGCAGCAGGACAGGGGTTGGGAATTCACCCCTCCACTTT. Amino acids: CASSRTGVGNSPLHF. V usage is TRBV6-5 and J usage is TRBJ1-6; TRBD1 matches at 9 bases. Germline values: CDR1 MNHEY, CDR2 SVGAGI. The CDR3 extends over 15 amino acids. The ends lost 6 bases at V and 7 bases at J; junction bases unmatched: 7.

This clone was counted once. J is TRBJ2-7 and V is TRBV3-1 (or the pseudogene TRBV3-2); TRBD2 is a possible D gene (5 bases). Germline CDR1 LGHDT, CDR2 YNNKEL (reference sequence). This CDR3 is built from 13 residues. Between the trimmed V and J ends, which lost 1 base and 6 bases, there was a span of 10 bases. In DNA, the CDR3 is TGTGCCAGCAGCCAAGGACGGGGTGGCGAGCAGTACTTC. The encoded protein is CASSQGRGGEQYF.

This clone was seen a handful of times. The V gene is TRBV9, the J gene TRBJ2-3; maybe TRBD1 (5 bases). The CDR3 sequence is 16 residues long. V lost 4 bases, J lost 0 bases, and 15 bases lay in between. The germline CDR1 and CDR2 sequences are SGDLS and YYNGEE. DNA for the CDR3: TGTGCCAGCAGCCCATCGACAGCACATAGCACAGATACGCAGTATTTT. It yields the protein CASSPSTAHSTDTQYF.

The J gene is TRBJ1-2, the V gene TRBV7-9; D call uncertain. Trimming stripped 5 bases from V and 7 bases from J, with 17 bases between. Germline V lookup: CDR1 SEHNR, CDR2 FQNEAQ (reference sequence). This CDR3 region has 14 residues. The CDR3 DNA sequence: TGTGCCAGCAGCCTAGAGACAAAAGGTTTTGGCTACACCTTC. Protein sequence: CASSLETKGFGYTF.

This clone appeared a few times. The CDR3 spells CASSLGGRETQYF. The CDR3, as DNA: TGTGCCAGCAGCCTAGGGGGCCGTGAGACCCAGTACTTC. This chain joins TRBV28 and TRBJ2-5, with 7 bases fitting TRBD1. Germline V lookup: CDR1 MDHEN, CDR2 SYDVKM. This CDR3 has 13 amino acids. Unmatched junction bases numbered 6, after V lost 6 bases and J lost 5 bases.

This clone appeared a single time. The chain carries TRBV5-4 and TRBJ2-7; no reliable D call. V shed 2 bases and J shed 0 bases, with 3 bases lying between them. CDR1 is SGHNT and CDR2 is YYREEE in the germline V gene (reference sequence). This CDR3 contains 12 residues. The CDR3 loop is CASSFHSYEQYF. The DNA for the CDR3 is TGTGCCAGCAGCTTTCACTCCTACGAGCAGTACTTC.

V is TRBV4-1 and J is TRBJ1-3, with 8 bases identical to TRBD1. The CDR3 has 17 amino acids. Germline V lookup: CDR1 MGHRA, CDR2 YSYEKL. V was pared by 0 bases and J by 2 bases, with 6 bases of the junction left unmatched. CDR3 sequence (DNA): TGCGCCAGCAGCCAAGACGGACAGGGAACGACTGGAAACACCATATATTTT. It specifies CASSQDGQGTTGNTIYF.

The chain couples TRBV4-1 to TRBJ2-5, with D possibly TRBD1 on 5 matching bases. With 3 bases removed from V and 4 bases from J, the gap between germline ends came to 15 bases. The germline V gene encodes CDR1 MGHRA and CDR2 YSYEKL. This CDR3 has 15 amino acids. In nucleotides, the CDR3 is TGCGCCAGCAGCCACCCTGACAGAACGGGAGAGACCCAGTACTTC. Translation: CASSHPDRTGETQYF.

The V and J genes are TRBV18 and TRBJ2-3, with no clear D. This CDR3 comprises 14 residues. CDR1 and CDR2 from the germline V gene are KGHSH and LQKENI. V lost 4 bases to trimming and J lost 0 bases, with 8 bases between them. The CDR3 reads CASSQLASTDTQYF. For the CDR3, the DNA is TGTGCCAGCTCACAATTAGCTAGCACAGATACGCAGTATTTT.

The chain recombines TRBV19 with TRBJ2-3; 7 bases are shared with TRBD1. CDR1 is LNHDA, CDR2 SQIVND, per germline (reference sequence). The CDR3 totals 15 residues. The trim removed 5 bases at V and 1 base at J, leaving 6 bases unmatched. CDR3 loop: CASSAKGARTDTQYF. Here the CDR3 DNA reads TGTGCCAGTAGTGCCAAGGGGGCCCGCACAGATACGCAGTATTTT.

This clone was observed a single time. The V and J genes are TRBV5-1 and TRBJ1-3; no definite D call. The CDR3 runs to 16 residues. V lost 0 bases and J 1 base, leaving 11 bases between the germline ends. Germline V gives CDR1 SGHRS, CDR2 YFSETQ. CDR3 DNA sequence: TGCGCCAGCAGCTTGGCGGGGTCGGTATCTGGAAACACCATATATTTT. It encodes CASSLAGSVSGNTIYF.

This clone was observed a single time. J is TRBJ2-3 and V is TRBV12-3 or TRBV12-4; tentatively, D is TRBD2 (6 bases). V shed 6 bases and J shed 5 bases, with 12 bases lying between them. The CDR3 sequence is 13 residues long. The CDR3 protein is CASRSLARDTQYF. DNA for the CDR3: TGTGCCAGCAGATCACTAGCTAGAGATACGCAGTATTTT.

DNA for the CDR3: TGTGCCAGCTCACCACCGTCGGTCGGCACAGATACGCAGTATTTT. Amino acids: CASSPPSVGTDTQYF. This chain joins TRBV18 and TRBJ2-3; D uncertain. Trimming pared 0 bases from V and 1 base from J, leaving 8 bases between. CDR1 is KGHSH and CDR2 is LQKENI in the germline V gene. The CDR3 has 15 residues.

CDR3 DNA sequence: TGTGCCAGCTCACGCCGGGACAGGGGGACAAGCCGAAGCACAGATACGCAGTATTTT. Its protein is CASSRRDRGTSRSTDTQYF. The chain uses TRBV18 and TRBJ2-3; 11 bases match TRBD1. V gave up 4 bases and J gave up 0 bases; unmatched junction bases: 12. Germline CDR1 reads KGHSH; CDR2 reads LQKENI. The CDR3 length is 19 residues.

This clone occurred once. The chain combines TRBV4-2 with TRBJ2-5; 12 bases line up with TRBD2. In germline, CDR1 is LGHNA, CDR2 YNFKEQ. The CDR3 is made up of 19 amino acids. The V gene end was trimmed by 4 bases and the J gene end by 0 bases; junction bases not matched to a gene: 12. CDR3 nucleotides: TGTGCCAGCAGCCGGCTCGTCGGACTAGCGGGGTCGAACCAAGAGACCCAGTACTTC. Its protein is CASSRLVGLAGSNQETQYF.

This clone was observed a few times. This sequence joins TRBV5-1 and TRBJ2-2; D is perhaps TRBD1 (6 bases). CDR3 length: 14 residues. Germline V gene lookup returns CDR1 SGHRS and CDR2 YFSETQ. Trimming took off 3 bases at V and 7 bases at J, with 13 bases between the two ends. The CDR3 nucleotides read TGCGCCAGCAGCTCGGGGACAAAGGGCGGGGAGCTGTTTTTT. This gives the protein CASSSGTKGGELFF.

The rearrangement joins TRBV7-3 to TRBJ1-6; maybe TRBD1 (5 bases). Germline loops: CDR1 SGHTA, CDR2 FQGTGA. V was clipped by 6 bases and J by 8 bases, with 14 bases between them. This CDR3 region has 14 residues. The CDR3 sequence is CASRVGGTYSPLHF. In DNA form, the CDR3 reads TGTGCCAGCAGAGTGGGGGGGACGTATTCACCCCTCCACTTT.

The CDR3 sequence is CASSIDRGRETQYF. The CDR3 DNA reads TGTGCCAGTAGTATAGACAGGGGACGCGAGACCCAGTACTTC. The chain uses TRBV19 and TRBJ2-5; D perhaps matches TRBD1 (6 bases). Germline V gives CDR1 LNHDA, CDR2 SQIVND (reference sequence). With 0 bases removed from V and 5 bases from J, the gap between germline ends came to 10 bases. This CDR3 region has 14 residues. The variable domain in full, completed from reference TRBV19 and TRBJ2-5, reads DGGITQSPKYLFRKEGQNVTLSCEQNLNHDAMYWYRQDPGQGLRLIYYSQIVNDFQKGDIAEGYSVSREKKESFPLTVTSAQKNPTAFYLCASSIDRGRETQYFGPGTRLLVL.

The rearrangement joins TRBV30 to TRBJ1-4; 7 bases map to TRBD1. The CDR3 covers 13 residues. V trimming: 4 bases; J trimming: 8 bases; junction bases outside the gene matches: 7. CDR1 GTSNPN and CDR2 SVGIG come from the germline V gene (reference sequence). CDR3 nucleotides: TGTGCCTGGAACCGGGACAGTGGCGAAAAACTGTTTTTT. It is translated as CAWNRDSGEKLFF.

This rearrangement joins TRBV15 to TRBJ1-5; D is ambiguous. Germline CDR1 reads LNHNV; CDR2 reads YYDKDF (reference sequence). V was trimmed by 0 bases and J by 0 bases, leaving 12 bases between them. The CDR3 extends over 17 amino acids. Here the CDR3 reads CATSRESAAASNQPQHF. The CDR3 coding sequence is TGTGCCACCAGCAGAGAGTCGGCGGCCGCTAGCAATCAGCCCCAGCATTTT. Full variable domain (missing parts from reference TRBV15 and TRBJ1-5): DAMVIQNPRYQVTQFGKPVTLSCSQTLNHNVMYWYQQKSSQAPKLLFHYYDKDFNNEADTPDNFQSRRPNTSFCFLDIRSPGLGDTAMYLCATSRESAAASNQPQHFGDGTRLSIL.

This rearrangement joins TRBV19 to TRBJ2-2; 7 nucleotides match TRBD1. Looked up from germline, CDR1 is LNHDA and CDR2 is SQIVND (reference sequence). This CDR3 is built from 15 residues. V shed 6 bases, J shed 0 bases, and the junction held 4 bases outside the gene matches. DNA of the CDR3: TGTGCCAGTAGCCCAGGGACAGCGAACACCGGGGAGCTGTTTTTT. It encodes CASSPGTANTGELFF.

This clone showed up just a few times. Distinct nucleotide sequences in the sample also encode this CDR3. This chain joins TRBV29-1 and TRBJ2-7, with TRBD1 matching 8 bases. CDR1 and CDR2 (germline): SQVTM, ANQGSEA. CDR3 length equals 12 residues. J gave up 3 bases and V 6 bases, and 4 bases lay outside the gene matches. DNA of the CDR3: TGCAGCGTAGGACAGGGTGGCTACGAGCAGTACTTC. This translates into CSVGQGGYEQYF.

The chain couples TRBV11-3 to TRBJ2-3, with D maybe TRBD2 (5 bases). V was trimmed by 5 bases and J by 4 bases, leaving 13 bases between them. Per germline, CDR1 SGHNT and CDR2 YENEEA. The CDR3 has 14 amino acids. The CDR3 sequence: CASSRGFWADTQYF. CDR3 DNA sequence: TGTGCCAGCAGCCGGGGATTTTGGGCAGATACGCAGTATTTT.

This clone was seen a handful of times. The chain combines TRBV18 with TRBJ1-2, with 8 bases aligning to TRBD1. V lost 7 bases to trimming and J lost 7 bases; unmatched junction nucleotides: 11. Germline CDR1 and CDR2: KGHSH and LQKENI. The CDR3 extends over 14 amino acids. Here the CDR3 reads CASLVGQGDTGYTF. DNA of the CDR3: TGTGCCAGCTTAGTCGGACAGGGTGATACTGGCTACACCTTC.

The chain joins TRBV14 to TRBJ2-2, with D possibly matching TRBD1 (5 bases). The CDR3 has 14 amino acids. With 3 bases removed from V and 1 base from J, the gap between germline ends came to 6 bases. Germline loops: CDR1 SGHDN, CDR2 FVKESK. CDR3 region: CASSQTVNTGELFF. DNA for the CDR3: TGTGCCAGCAGCCAGACAGTGAACACCGGGGAGCTGTTTTTT.

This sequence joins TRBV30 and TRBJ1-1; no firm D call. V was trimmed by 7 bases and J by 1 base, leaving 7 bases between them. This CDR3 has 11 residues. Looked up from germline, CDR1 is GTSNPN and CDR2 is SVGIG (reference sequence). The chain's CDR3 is CAFVQNTEAFF. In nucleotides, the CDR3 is TGTGCCTTTGTACAGAACACTGAAGCTTTCTTT.